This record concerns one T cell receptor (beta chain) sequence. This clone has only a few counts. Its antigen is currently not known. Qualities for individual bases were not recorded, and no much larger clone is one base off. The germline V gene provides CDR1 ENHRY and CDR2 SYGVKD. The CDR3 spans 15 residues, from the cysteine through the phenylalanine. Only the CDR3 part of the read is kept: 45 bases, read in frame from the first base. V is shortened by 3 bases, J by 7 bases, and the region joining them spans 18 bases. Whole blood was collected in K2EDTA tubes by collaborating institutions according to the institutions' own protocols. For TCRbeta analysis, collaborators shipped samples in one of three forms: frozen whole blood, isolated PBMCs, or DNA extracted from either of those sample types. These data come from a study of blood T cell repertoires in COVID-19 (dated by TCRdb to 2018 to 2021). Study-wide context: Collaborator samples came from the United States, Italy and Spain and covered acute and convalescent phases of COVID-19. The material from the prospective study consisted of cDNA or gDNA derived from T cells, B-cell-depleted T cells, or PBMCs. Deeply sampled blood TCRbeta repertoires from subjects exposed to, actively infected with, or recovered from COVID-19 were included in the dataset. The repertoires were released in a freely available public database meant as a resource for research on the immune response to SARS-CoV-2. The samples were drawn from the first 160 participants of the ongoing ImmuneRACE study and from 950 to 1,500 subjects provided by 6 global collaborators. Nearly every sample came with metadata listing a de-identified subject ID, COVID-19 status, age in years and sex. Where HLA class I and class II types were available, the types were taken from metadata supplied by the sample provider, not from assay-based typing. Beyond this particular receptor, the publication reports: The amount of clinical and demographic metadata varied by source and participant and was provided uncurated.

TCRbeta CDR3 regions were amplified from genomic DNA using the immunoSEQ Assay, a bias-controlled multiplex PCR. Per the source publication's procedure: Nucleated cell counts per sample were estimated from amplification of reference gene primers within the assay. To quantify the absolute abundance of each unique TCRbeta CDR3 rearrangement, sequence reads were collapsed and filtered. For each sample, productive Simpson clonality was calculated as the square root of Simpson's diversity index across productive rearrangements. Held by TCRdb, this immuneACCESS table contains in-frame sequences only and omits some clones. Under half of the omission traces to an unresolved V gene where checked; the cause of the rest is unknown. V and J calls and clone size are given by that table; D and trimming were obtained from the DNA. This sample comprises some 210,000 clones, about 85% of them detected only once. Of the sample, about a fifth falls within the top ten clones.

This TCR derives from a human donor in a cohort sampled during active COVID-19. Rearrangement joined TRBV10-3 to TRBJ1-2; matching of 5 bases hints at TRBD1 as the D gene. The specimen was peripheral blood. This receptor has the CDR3 CAISETRDGGIGYTF. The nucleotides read TGTGCCATCAGTGAAACCCGGGACGGCGGGATTGGCTACACCTTC.